These T cell receptor beta chains were read from a single sample in a study of early T cells in non-severe SARS-CoV-2 infection. A single record per CDR3 protein comes from TCRdb applying MiXCR to the 5' RACE reads. The sample contains 25,000 to 35,000 distinct CDR3 sequences, around 6.1% of which appear only once. Sequencing was performed on whole blood, taken at baseline. These receptors all come from an adult who was a healthcare worker with PCR-confirmed SARS-CoV-2 infection or an uninfected control (not recorded which). CDR3s include the opening cysteine and the closing phenylalanine or tryptophan. The order of the fields is J gene, V gene, CDR3 protein.

TRBJ2-7 | TRBV2 | CASSGTGGYEQYF
TRBJ2-1 | TRBV20-1 | CSASSGASFNEQFF
TRBJ2-6 | TRBV4-3 | CASSQERWANVLTF
TRBJ1-5 | TRBV19 | CASSTPGRGNQPQHF
TRBJ2-1 | TRBV7-9 | CASSLGGSPGQTLHEQFF
TRBJ2-3 | TRBV4-3 | CASSQALAGGQDTQYF
TRBJ2-2 | TRBV7-9 | CASSSSSGRKPGELFF
TRBJ2-1 | TRBV6-5 | CASSSSGGANNEQFF
TRBJ1-1 | TRBV7-8 | CASSLGGQGLEAFF
TRBJ2-1 | TRBV7-2 | CASSITGTGYNEQFF
TRBJ2-2 | TRBV15 | CATSRDSTGFTGELFF
TRBJ1-3 | TRBV11-2 | CASSPERSGNTIYF
TRBJ2-1 | TRBV6-2/TRBV6-3 | CASRRPLTNDEQFF
TRBJ2-3 | TRBV18 | CASSPPTSGGRDTQYF
TRBJ1-2 | TRBV9 | CASSLGPGDTRPNGYGYTF
TRBJ2-1 | TRBV29-1 | CSVAGLAREYNEQFF
TRBJ1-2 | TRBV19 | CASSIGRNYGYTF
TRBJ2-2 | TRBV6-5 | CASRGLAGVQSGELFF
TRBJ2-3 | TRBV7-3 | CASSLGRIADTQYF
TRBJ2-3 | TRBV12-3/TRBV12-4 | CASSFTPLSGSATDTQYF
TRBJ2-1 | TRBV5-6 | CASSSSGFGQFF
TRBJ2-7 | TRBV7-2 | CASSLGAVSYEQYF
TRBJ2-1 | TRBV7-9 | CASSSQVFNEQFF
TRBJ2-1 | TRBV12-3/TRBV12-4 | CASSLVVLAGVNEQFF
TRBJ2-7 | TRBV6-1 | CASRQDREQYF
TRBJ1-1 | TRBV6-1 | CASSGRDRGPEAFF
TRBJ1-1 | TRBV6-1 | CASRPEGVAEAFF
TRBJ1-2 | TRBV7-3 | CASRPPGNYGYTF
TRBJ2-7 | TRBV6-5 | CASSYSYGSYEQYF
TRBJ1-2 | TRBV28 | CASTPRGSATYYGYTF
TRBJ2-3 | TRBV12-3/TRBV12-4 | CASSFGQLKDTQYF
TRBJ1-4 | TRBV27 | CASSLGGPREKLFF
TRBJ1-1 | TRBV14 | CASSHRETYMNTEAFF
TRBJ2-5 | TRBV7-2 | CASSLTPTCRPQETQYF
TRBJ2-7 | TRBV29-1 | CSVADAYEQYF
TRBJ2-5 | TRBV7-2 | CASRSRVRGQETQYF
TRBJ2-2 | TRBV2 | CASRGGHITGELFF
TRBJ2-1 | TRBV6-6 | CASSYLSGGYEQFF
TRBJ1-1 | TRBV27 | CASSLRQSNTEAFF
TRBJ1-6 | TRBV27 | CASRGPYSPLHF
TRBJ2-3 | TRBV5-6 | CASSLVIHNGIQGDTQYF
TRBJ1-1 | TRBV19 | CASTRTGGDGNTEAFF
TRBJ2-1 | TRBV20-1 | CSAMGVAGVTAQFF
TRBJ1-4 | TRBV7-9 | CASSSSPGQANEKLFF
TRBJ1-1 | TRBV7-3 | CASSLMGTPHTEAFF
TRBJ1-2 | TRBV20-1 | CSARGRDTRLNYGYTF
TRBJ2-1 | TRBV6-2/TRBV6-3 | CASSYGTRNEQFF
TRBJ2-2 | TRBV2 | CASIGGELFF
TRBJ1-6 | TRBV9 | CASSVSGSYNSPLHF
TRBJ1-1 | TRBV29-1 | CSVADRPEAFF
TRBJ1-6 | TRBV7-2 | CASSTDGVYNSPLHF
TRBJ2-3 | TRBV10-3 | CAIRPGLAGETTDTQYF